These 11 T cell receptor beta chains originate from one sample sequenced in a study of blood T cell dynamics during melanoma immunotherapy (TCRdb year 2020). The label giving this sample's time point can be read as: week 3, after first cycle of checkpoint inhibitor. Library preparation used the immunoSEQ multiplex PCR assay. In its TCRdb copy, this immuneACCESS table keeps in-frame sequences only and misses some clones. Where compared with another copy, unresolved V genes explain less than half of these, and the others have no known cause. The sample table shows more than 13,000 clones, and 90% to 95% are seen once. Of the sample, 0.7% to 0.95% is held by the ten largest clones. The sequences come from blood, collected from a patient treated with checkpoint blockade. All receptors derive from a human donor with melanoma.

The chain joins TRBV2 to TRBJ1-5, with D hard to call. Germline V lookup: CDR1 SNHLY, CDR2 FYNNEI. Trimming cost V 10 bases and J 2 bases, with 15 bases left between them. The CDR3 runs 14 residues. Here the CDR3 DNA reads TGTGCCACTGCGACCGACCGGGGCAATCAGCCCCAGCATTTT. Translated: CATATDRGNQPQHF.

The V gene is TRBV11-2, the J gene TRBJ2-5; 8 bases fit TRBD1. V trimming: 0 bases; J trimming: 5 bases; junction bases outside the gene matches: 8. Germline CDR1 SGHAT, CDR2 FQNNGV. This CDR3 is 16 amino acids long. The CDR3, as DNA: TGTGCCAGCAGCTTAGATTTTTCCAGGGGGCACGAGACCCAGTACTTC. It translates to CASSLDFSRGHETQYF. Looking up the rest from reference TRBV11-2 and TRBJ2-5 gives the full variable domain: EAGVAQSPRYKIIEKRQSVAFWCNPISGHATLYWYQQILGQGPKLLIQFQNNGVVDDSQLPKDRFSAERLKGVDSTLKIQPAKLEDSAVYLCASSLDFSRGHETQYFGPGTRLLVL.

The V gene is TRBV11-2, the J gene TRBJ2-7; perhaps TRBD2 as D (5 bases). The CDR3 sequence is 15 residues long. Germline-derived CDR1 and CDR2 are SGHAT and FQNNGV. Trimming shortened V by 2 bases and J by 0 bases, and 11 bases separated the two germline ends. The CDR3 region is CASSLFGVSSYEQYF. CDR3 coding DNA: TGTGCCAGCAGCTTATTCGGGGTCTCCTCCTACGAGCAGTACTTC.

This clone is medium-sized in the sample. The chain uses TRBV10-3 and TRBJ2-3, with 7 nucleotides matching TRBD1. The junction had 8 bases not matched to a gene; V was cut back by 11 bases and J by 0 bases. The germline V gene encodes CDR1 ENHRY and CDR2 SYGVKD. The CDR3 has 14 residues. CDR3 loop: CAATGTASTDTQYF. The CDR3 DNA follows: TGTGCCGCCACCGGGACAGCTAGCACAGATACGCAGTATTTT.

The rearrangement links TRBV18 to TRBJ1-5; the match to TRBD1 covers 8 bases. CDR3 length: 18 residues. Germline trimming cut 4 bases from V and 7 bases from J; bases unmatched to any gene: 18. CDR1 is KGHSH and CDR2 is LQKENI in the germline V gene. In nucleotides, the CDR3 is TGTGCCAGCTCACGGGCTGCCTCCGGGACAGGAGGACGGCAGCCCCAGCATTTT. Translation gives CASSRAASGTGGRQPQHF. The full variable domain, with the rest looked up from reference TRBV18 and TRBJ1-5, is NAGVMQNPRHLVRRRGQEARLRCSPMKGHSHVYWYRQLPEEGLKFMVYLQKENIIDESGMPKERFSAEFPKEGPSILRIQQVVRGDSAAYFCASSRAASGTGGRQPQHFGDGTRLSIL.

CDR3 in DNA: TGTGCCGTAGACCAGAGGACGTCAGGCTACACCTTC. Translating gives CAVDQRTSGYTF. This chain links TRBV28 with TRBJ1-2; D remains unclear. Between the trimmed V and J ends, which lost 11 bases and 8 bases, there was a span of 18 bases. Germline lookup yields CDR1 MDHEN and CDR2 SYDVKM. CDR3 size: 12 residues.

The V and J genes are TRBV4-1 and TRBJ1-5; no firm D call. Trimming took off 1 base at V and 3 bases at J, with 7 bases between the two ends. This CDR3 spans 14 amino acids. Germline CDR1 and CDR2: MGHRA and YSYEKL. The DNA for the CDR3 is TGCGCCAGCAGCCAAGTTGAGACCAATCAGCCCCAGCATTTT. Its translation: CASSQVETNQPQHF.

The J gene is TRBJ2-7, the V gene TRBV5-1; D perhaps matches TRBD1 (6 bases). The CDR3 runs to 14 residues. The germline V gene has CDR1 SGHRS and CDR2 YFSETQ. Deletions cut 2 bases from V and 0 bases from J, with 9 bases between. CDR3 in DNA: TGCGCCAGCAGCTTTCAGGGGAGCTCCTACGAGCAGTACTTC. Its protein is CASSFQGSSYEQYF.

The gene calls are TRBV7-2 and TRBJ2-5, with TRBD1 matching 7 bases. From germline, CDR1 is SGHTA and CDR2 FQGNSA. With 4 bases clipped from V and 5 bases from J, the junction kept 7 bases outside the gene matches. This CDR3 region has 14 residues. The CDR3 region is CASSSDRVRETQYF. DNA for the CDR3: TGTGCCAGCAGCTCCGACAGGGTGCGGGAGACCCAGTACTTC.

In DNA form, the CDR3 reads TGTGCCAGCAGTTTCCAGCGGGGGGCGAACATTCAGTACTTC. It yields the protein CASSFQRGANIQYF. The V and J genes are TRBV28 and TRBJ2-4, with 9 bases identical to TRBD2. V trimming: 3 bases; J trimming: 7 bases; junction bases outside the gene matches: 4. CDR3 length equals 14 residues. Looked up from germline, CDR1 is MDHEN and CDR2 is SYDVKM. Variable domain in full (rest from reference TRBV28 and TRBJ2-4): DVKVTQSSRYLVKRTGEKVFLECVQDMDHENMFWYRQDPGLGLRLIYFSYDVKMKEKGDIPEGYSVSREKKERFSLILESASTNQTSMYLCASSFQRGANIQYFGAGTRLSVL.

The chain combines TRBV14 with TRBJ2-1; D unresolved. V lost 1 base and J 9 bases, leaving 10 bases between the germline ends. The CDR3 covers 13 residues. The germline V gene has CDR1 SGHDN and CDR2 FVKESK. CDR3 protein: CASSQGGWGEQFF. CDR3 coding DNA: TGTGCCAGCAGCCAAGGAGGATGGGGTGAGCAGTTCTTC.